This TCR beta chain originates from a study of breast tumors, draining lymph nodes, adjacent tissues. Findings and caveats of the study: Tumor TCR diversity was below lymph nodes but above nontumor tissue.

V gave up 3 bases and J gave up 2 bases, with 13 bases separating them. The CDR3 length is 15 residues. Germline CDR1 is SGHVS and CDR2 is FNYEAQ. TCRdb reprocessed the multiplex PCR reads with MiXCR, giving one entry per CDR3 protein. The sample lists approximately 45,000 distinct CDR3 sequences, 20% to 25% occurring once. Concerning this clonotype: Antigen specificity is unknown.

Sequences were obtained from breast tumor tissue. V and J are TRBV7-6 and TRBJ1-1; D possibly corresponds to TRBD1 (6 bases). The source is a female donor with breast cancer. Some clones in this sample may be carry-over from other donors' samples. The CDR3 nucleotides read TGTGCCAGCAGCTTGACCGACAGGCTTAACACTGAAGCTTTCTTT. It codes for CASSLTDRLNTEAFF.